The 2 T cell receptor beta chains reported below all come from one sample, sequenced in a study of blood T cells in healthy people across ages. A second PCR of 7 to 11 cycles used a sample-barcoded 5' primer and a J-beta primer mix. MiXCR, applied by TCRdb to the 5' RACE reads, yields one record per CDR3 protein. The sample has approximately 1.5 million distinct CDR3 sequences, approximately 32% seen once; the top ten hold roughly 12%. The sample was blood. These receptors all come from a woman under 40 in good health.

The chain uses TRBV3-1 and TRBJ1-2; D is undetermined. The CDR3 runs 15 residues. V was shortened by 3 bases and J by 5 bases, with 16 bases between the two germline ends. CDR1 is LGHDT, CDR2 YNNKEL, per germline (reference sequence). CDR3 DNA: TGTGCCAGCAGCCATGCAGGCTCCGGCGGATATGGCTACACCTTC. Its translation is CASSHAGSGGYGYTF.

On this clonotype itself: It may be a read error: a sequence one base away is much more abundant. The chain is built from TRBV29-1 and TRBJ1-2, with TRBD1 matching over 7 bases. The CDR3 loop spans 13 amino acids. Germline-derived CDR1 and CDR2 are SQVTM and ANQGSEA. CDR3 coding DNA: TGCAGCGCCCGGGACAGCCCGAACTATGGCTACATCTTC. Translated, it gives CSARDSPNYGYIF. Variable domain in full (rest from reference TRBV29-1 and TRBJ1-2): SAVISQKPSRDICQRGTSLTIQCQVDSQVTMMFWYRQQPGQSLTLIATANQGSEATYESGFVIDKFPISRPNLTFSTLTVSNMSPEDSSIYLCSARDSPNYGYIFGSGTRLTVV.